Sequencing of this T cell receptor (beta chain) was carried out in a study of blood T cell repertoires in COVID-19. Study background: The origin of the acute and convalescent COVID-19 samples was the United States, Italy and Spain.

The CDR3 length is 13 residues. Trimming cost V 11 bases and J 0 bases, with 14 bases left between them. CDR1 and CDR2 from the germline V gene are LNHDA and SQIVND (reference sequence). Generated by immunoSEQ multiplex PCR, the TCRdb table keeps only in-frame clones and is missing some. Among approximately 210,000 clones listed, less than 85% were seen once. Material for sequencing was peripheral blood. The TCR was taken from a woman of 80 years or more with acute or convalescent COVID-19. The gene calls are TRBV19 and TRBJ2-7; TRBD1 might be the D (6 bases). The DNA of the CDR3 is TGTGCCGTCCGGGACACAAACTCCTACGAGCAGTACTTC. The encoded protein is CAVRDTNSYEQYF.